One TCR beta chain is described in this entry. This record belongs to a study of blood T cell repertoires in COVID-19. Trimming left V 0 bases short and J 1 base short, with 12 bases between. The length of the CDR3 is 16 residues. Per germline, CDR1 MNHEY and CDR2 SVGAGI. Grouping used clinical history reported by participants in a survey and questionnaire. TCRdb's copy holds only in-frame clones and misses some; the assay was immunoSEQ multiplex PCR. The sample holds about 220,000 clones, 70% to 90% seen once. The sample consisted of PBMCs or T cells enriched from blood (not recorded which). J is TRBJ1-1 and V is TRBV6-5; TRBD1 is a possible D gene (5 bases). The receptor's source is a woman aged 50 to 60 with acute COVID-19. CDR3 sequence: CASSYSHWGWNTEAFF. The CDR3, as DNA: TGTGCCAGCAGTTACTCCCATTGGGGCTGGAACACTGAAGCTTTCTTT.